This T cell receptor beta chain was sequenced in a study of cytomegalovirus exposure and HLA in healthy donors. Germline loops: CDR1 KGHSH, CDR2 LQKENI. V lost 2 bases to trimming and J lost 9 bases; unmatched junction nucleotides: 4. The CDR3 loop spans 16 amino acids. The PCR used 60 Vbeta and 13 Jbeta primers. Profiled with immunoSEQ multiplex PCR; TCRdb holds only in-frame clones, not every one. Among about 200,000 clones, more than 75% were seen once, and the ten largest hold nearly 6%. This clone has a single count. The material sequenced was PBMCs. This clonotype originated in a man aged 35-49 years in good health and CMV-seropositive. The chain couples TRBV18 to TRBJ2-1, with 16 bases identical to TRBD2. The CDR3 DNA reads as TGTGCCAGCTCACCAGAGGGACTAGCGGGAGGGTTTGAGCAGTTCTTC. This sequence encodes CASSPEGLAGGFEQFF.